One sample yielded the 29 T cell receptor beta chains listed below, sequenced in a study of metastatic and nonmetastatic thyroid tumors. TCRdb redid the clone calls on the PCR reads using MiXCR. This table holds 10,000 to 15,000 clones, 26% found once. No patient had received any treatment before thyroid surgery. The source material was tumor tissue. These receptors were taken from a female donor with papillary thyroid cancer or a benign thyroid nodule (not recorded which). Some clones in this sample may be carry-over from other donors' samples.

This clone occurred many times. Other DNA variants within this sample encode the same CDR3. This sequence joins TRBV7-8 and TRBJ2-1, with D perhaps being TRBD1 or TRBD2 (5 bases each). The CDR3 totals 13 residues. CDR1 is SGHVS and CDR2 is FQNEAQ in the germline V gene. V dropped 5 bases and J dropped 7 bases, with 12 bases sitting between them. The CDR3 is CASSPGTRNEQFF. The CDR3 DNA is TGTGCCAGCAGCCCCGGGACCCGGAATGAGCAGTTCTTC.

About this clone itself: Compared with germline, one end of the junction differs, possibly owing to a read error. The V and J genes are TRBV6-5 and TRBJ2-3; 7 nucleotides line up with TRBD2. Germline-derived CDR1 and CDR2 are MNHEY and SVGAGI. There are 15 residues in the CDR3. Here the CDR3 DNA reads TGTGCCAGCAGTTCCTCGGCGGGAGTGGCAGATACGCGGTATTTT. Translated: CASSSSAGVADTRYF.

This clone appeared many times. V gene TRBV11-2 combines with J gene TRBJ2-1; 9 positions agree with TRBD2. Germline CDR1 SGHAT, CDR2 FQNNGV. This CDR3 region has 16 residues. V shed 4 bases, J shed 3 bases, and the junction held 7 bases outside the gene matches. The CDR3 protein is CASSSHWTSDYNEQFF. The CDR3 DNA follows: TGTGCCAGCAGCTCGCACTGGACTAGCGACTACAATGAGCAGTTCTTC.

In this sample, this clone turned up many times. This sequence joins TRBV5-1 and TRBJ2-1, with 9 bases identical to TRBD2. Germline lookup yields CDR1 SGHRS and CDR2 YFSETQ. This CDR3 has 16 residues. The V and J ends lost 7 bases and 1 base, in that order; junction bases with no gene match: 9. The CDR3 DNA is TGCGCCAGCTCGGCTAGCGGGACCCTATCCTACAATGAGCAGTTCTTC. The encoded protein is CASSASGTLSYNEQFF.

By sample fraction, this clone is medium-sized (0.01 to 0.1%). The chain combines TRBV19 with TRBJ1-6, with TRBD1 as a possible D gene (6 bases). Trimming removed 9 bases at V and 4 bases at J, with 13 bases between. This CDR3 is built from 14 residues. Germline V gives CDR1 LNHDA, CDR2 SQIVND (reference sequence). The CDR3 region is CASRVDRYNSPLHF. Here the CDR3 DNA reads TGTGCCAGCCGGGTGGACAGATATAATTCACCCCTCCACTTT. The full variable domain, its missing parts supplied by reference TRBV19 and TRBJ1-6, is DGGITQSPKYLFRKEGQNVTLSCEQNLNHDAMYWYRQDPGQGLRLIYYSQIVNDFQKGDIAEGYSVSREKKESFPLTVTSAQKNPTAFYLCASRVDRYNSPLHFGNGTRLTVT.

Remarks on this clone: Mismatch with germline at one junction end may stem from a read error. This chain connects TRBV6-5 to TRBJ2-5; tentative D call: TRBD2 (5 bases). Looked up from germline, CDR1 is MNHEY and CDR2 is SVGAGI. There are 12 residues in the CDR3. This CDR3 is CASSAQRRTQHF. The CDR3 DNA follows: TGTGCCAGTAGCGCTCAACGGCGGACCCAGCACTTC.

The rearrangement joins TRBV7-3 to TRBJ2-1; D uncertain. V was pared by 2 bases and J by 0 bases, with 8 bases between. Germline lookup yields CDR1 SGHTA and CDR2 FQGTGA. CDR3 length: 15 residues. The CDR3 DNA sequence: TGTGCCAGCAGCTTAGTGGGGAACTCCTACAATGAGCAGTTCTTC. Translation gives CASSLVGNSYNEQFF.

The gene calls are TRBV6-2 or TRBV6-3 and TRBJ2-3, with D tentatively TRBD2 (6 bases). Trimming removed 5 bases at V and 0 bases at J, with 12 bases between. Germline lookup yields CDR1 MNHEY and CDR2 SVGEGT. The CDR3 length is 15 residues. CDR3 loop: CASSRGSGSTDTQYF. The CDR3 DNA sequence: TGTGCCAGCAGTCGAGGTAGCGGTAGCACAGATACGCAGTATTTT.

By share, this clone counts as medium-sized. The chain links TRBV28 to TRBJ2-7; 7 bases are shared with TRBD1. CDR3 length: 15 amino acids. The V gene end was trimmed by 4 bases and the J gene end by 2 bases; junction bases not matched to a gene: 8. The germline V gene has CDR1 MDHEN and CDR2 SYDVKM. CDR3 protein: CASSSLTGFTYEQYF. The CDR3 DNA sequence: TGTGCCAGCAGTTCTCTGACAGGGTTCACCTACGAGCAGTACTTC.

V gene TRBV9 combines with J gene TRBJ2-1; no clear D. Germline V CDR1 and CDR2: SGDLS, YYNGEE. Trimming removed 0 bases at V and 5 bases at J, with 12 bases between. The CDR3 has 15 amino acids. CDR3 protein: CASSVGRQRDNEQFF. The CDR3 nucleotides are TGTGCCAGCAGCGTAGGGCGCCAAAGGGACAATGAGCAGTTCTTC.

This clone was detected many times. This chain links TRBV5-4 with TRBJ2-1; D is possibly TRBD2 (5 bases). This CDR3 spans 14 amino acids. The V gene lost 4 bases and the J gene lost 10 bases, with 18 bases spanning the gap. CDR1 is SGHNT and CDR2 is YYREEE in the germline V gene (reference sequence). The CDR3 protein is CASSPGDARGEQFF. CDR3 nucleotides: TGTGCCAGCAGCCCCGGTGACGCCCGGGGAGAGCAGTTCTTC.

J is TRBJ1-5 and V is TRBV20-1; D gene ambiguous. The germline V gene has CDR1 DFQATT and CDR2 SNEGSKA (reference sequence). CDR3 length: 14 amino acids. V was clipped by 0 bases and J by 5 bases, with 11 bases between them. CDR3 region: CSARDGCLHQPQHF. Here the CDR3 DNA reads TGCAGTGCTAGAGATGGCTGTCTGCATCAGCCCCAGCATTTT.

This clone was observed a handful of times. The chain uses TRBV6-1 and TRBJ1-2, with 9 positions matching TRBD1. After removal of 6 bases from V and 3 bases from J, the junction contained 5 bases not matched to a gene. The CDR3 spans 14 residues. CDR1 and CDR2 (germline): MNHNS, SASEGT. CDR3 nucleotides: TGTGCCAGCAGAGCCCGGGACAGGGACTATGGCTACACCTTC. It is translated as CASRARDRDYGYTF.

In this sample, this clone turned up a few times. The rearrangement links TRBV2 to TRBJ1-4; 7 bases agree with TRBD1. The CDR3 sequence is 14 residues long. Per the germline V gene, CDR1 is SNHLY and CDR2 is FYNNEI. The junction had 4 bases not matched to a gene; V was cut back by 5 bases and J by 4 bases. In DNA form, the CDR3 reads TGTGCCAGCAGTTCCGGGACAGATAATGAAAAACTGTTTTTT. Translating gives CASSSGTDNEKLFF.

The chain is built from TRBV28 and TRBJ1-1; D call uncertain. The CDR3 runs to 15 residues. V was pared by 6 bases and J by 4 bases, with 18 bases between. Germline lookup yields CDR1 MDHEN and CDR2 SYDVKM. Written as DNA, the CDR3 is TGTGCCAGCAGCACCCCTCGAGTGATGTCCACTGAAGCTTTCTTT. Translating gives CASSTPRVMSTEAFF.

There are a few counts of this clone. CDR3 region: CASSPLTGDNSPLHF. Here the CDR3 DNA reads TGTGCCAGCAGTCCCCTGACAGGGGATAATTCACCCCTCCACTTT. V usage is TRBV6-1 and J usage is TRBJ1-6, with 8 bases matching TRBD1. CDR3 length: 15 amino acids. Trimming cost V 5 bases and J 5 bases; bases outside gene matches: 5. Germline loops: CDR1 MNHNS, CDR2 SASEGT.

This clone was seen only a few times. CDR3 bases: TGTGCCACCGTAGACAGCTCTGGAGACACTGAAGCTTTCTTT. Translated: CATVDSSGDTEAFF. The genes are TRBV6-1 and TRBJ1-1; D may be TRBD1 (5 bases). The CDR3 is 14 amino acids. The V end lost 10 bases, the J end lost 3 bases, and 18 bases lay between the germline ends. Germline CDR1 MNHNS, CDR2 SASEGT.

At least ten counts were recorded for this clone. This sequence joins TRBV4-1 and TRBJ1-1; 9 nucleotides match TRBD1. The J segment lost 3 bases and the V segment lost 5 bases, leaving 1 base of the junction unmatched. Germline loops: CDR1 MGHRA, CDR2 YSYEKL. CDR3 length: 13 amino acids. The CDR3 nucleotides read TGCGCCAGCAGCGGGACAGGGTACACTGAAGCTTTCTTT. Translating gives CASSGTGYTEAFF.

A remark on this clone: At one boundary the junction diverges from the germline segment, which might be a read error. The CDR3 DNA is TGTGCCAGCAGCCCTCGACTGGTGATCTCCTACAGTGAGCAGTTCTTC. Translation gives CASSPRLVISYSEQFF. The J gene is TRBJ2-1, the V gene TRBV9; no firm D call. The germline V gene has CDR1 SGDLS and CDR2 YYNGEE. The CDR3 loop spans 16 amino acids.

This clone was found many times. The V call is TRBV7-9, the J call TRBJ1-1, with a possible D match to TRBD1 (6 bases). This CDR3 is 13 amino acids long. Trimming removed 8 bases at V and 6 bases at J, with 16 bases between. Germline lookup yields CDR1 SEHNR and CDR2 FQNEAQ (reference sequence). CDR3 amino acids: CASRTGNYAEAFF. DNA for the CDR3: TGTGCCAGCCGAACAGGGAATTATGCTGAAGCTTTCTTT.

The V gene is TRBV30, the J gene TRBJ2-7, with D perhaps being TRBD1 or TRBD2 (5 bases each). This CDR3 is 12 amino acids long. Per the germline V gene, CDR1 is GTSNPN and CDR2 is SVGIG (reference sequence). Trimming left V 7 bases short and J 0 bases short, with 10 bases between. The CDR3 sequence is CAYRDPSYEQYF. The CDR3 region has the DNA TGTGCCTATAGGGACCCCTCCTACGAGCAGTACTTC.

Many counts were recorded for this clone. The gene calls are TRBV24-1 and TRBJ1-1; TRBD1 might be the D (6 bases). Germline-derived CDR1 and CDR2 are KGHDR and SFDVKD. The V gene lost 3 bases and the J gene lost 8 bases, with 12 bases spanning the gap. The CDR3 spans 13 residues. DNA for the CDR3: TGTGCCACCAGTGATCTTACAGGGAGAGAAGCTTTCTTT. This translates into CATSDLTGREAFF.

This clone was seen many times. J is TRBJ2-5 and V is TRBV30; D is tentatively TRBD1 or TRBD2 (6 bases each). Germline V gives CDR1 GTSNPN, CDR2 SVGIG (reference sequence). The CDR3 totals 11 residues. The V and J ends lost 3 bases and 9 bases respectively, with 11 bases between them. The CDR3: CAWSNREAQYF. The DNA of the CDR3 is TGTGCCTGGAGCAACAGGGAGGCCCAGTACTTC.

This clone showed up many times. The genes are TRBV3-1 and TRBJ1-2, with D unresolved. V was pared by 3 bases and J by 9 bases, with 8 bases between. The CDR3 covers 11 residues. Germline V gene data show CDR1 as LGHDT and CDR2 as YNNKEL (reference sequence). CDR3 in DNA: TGTGCCAGCAGCCAGGCCCGTAGCTACACCTTC. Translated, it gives CASSQARSYTF.

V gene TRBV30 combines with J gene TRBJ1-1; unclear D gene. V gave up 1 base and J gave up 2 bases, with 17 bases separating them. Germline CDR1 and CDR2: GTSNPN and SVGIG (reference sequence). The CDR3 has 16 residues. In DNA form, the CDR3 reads TGTGCCTGGAGTGCGCCCGGGCGATATCCCAACACTGAAGCTTTCTTT. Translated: CAWSAPGRYPNTEAFF.

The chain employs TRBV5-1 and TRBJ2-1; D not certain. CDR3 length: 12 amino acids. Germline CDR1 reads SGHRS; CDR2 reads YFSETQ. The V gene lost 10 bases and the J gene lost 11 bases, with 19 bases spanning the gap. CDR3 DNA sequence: TGCGCCGGTTCAGAGGCGACAATGAAGCAGTTCTTC. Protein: CAGSEATMKQFF.

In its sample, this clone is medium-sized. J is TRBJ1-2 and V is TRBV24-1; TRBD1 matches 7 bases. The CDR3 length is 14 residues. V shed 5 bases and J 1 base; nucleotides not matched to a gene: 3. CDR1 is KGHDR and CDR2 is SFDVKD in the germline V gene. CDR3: CATSGQGLNYGYTF. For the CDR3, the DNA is TGTGCCACCAGTGGACAGGGACTTAACTATGGCTACACCTTC.

CDR3 sequence: CASSLERTGYGYTF. DNA of the CDR3: TGTGCCAGCAGCTTAGAGAGGACAGGCTATGGCTACACCTTC. The chain links TRBV11-2 to TRBJ1-2; 7 nucleotides align to TRBD1. The J segment lost 4 bases and the V segment lost 0 bases, leaving 2 bases of the junction unmatched. This CDR3 comprises 14 residues. CDR1 is SGHAT, CDR2 FQNNGV, per germline. The full variable domain, rest sourced from reference TRBV11-2 and TRBJ1-2, is EAGVAQSPRYKIIEKRQSVAFWCNPISGHATLYWYQQILGQGPKLLIQFQNNGVVDDSQLPKDRFSAERLKGVDSTLKIQPAKLEDSAVYLCASSLERTGYGYTFGSGTRLTVV.

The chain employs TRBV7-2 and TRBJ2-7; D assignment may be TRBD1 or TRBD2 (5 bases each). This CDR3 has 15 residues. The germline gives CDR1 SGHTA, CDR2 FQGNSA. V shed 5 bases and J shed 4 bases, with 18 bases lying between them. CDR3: CASSPWGAGMYEQYF. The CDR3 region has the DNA TGTGCCAGCAGCCCATGGGGAGCAGGGATGTACGAGCAGTACTTC. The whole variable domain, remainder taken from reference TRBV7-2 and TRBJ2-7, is GAGVSQSPSNKVTEKGKDVELRCDPISGHTALYWYRQSLGQGLEFLIYFQGNSAPDKSGLPSDRFSAERTGGSVSTLTIQRTQQEDSAVYLCASSPWGAGMYEQYFGPGTRLTVT.